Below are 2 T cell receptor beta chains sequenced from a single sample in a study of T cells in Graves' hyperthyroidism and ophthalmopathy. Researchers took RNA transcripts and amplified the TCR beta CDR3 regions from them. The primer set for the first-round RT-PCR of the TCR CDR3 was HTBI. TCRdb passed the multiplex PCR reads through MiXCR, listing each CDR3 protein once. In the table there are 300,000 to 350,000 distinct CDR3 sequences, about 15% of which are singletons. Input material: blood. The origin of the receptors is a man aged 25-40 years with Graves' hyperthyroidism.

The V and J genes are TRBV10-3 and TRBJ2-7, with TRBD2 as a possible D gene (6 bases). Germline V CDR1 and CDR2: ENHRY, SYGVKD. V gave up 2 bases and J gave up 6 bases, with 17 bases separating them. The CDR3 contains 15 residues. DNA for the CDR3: TGTGCCATCAGTGAGGGAGGGGTCGGGGTCTCCGAGCAGTACTTC. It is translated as CAISEGGVGVSEQYF.

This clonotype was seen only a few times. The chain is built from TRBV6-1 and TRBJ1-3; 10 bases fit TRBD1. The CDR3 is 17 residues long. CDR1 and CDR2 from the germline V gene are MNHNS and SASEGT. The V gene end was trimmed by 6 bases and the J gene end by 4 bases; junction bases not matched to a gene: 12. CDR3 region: CASRSRGQGTIGNTIYF. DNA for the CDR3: TGTGCCAGCAGATCGAGGGGACAGGGGACCATCGGAAACACCATATATTTT.